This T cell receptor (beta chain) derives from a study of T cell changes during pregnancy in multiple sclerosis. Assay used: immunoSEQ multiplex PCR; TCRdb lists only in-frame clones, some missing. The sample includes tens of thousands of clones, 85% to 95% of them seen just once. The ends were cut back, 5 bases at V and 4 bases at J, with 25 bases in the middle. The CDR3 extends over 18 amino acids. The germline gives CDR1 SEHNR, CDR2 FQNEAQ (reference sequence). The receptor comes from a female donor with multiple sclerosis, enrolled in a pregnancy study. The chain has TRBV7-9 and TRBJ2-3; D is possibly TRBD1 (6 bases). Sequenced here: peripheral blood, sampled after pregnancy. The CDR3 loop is CASSQATFQGSRADTQYF. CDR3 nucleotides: TGTGCCAGCAGCCAAGCAACTTTCCAGGGGTCCCGGGCAGATACGCAGTATTTT.